The 8 T cell receptor beta chains below were found in one sample sequenced in a study of T cells in Graves' hyperthyroidism and ophthalmopathy. TCR beta CDR3 region amplification was performed from RNA transcripts. In the first-round RT-PCR of the TCR CDR3, the HTBI primer set was used. TCRdb reprocessed the multiplex PCR reads with MiXCR, giving one entry per CDR3 protein. The sample holds hundreds of thousands of distinct CDR3 sequences; 45% are singletons and the top ten take approximately 7.2%. Material for sequencing was peripheral blood or thyroid tissue (not recorded which). Every receptor here comes from an adult man with Graves' disease, either hyperthyroidism or ophthalmopathy (not recorded which).

The chain couples TRBV7-9 to TRBJ2-5; D is ambiguous. V gave up 7 bases and J gave up 0 bases, with 9 bases separating them. The CDR3 extends over 13 amino acids. The germline gives CDR1 SEHNR, CDR2 FQNEAQ (reference sequence). This chain's CDR3 is CASKVRNQETQYF. In DNA, the CDR3 is TGTGCCAGCAAAGTACGGAACCAAGAGACCCAGTACTTC.

In its sample, this clonotype was seen a few times. The chain has TRBV5-1 and TRBJ2-2; TRBD2 agrees at 11 bases. The CDR3 totals 15 residues. The V gene end was trimmed by 2 bases and the J gene end by 4 bases; junction bases not matched to a gene: 1. Germline V gene sequence: CDR1 SGHRS, CDR2 YFSETQ. CDR3 sequence: CASSFGTSGTGELFF. CDR3 bases: TGCGCCAGCAGCTTCGGGACTAGCGGCACCGGGGAGCTGTTTTTT.

This clonotype came up many times. V usage is TRBV19 and J usage is TRBJ1-1; D is ambiguous. V was clipped by 5 bases and J by 8 bases, with 12 bases between them. The length of the CDR3 is 12 residues. Germline V gene data show CDR1 as LNHDA and CDR2 as SQIVND (reference sequence). DNA for the CDR3: TGTGCCAGTAGTCCCGGACGGCTCGAAGCTTTCTTT. This gives the protein CASSPGRLEAFF.

Many counts were recorded for this clonotype. This chain joins TRBV2 and TRBJ1-2; weak D call: TRBD1 (6 bases). The germline CDR1 and CDR2 sequences are SNHLY and FYNNEI. Between the trimmed V and J ends, which lost 0 bases and 7 bases, there was a span of 12 bases. The CDR3 length is 14 residues. The CDR3 here is CASSEAAGAAGYTF. DNA for the CDR3: TGTGCCAGCAGTGAAGCTGCGGGGGCCGCTGGCTACACCTTC.

This clonotype occurred many times. V usage is TRBV7-9 and J usage is TRBJ2-7, with D possibly being TRBD1 (5 bases). Germline V gene data show CDR1 as SEHNR and CDR2 as FQNEAQ (reference sequence). Trimming shortened V by 4 bases and J by 4 bases, and 8 bases separated the two germline ends. The CDR3 loop spans 12 amino acids. CDR3 region: CASSWGRYEQYF. Here the CDR3 DNA reads TGTGCCAGCAGCTGGGGCAGATACGAGCAGTACTTC. The whole variable domain, filled in from reference TRBV7-9 and TRBJ2-7, reads DTGVSQNPRHKITKRGQNVTFRCDPISEHNRLYWYRQTLGQGPEFLTYFQNEAQLEKSRLLSDRFSAERPKGSFSTLEIQRTEQGDSAMYLCASSWGRYEQYFGPGTRLTVT.

The chain combines TRBV7-9 with TRBJ1-3; D call uncertain. V was shortened by 5 bases and J by 0 bases, with 11 bases between the two germline ends. The CDR3 length is 15 residues. Germline values: CDR1 SEHNR, CDR2 FQNEAQ (reference sequence). CDR3 nucleotides: TGTGCCAGCAGCCTGCCCCCAGCCTCTGGAAACACCATATATTTT. Translated, it gives CASSLPPASGNTIYF.

V is TRBV29-1 and J is TRBJ1-4; D ambiguous. This CDR3 spans 14 amino acids. Trimming shortened V by 6 bases and J by 8 bases, and 19 bases separated the two germline ends. The V gene's germline CDR1 is SQVTM and CDR2 ANQGSEA. The CDR3 protein is CSVSATGLREKLFF. The DNA for the CDR3 is TGCAGCGTATCAGCCACGGGGTTGAGGGAAAAACTGTTTTTT.

In its sample, this clonotype was seen a few times. V is TRBV20-1 and J is TRBJ2-7, with TRBD2 matching 15 bases. Looked up from germline, CDR1 is DFQATT and CDR2 is SNEGSKA (reference sequence). The trim removed 6 bases at V and 2 bases at J, leaving 2 bases unmatched. This CDR3 spans 14 amino acids. DNA for the CDR3: TGCAGTGCGAGGACTAGCGGGAGGGCCTACGAGCAGTACTTC. It translates to CSARTSGRAYEQYF.